Shown below are 11 T cell receptor beta chains from a single sample sequenced in a study of T cells after yellow fever vaccination. TCRdb reprocessed the 5' RACE reads via MiXCR and lists one record per CDR3 protein. The data show more than 250,000 distinct CDR3 sequences, with about 6.6% seen just once and around 17% held by the top ten. The sample here was PBMCs, taken approximately 47 days after the first yellow fever vaccination. The receptors shown here come from a man between 18 and 29 years old who received the YFV17D yellow fever vaccine.

This clonotype has a count of ten or more. The V gene is TRBV5-1, the J gene TRBJ2-7; no clear D. CDR1 is SGHRS, CDR2 YFSETQ, per germline. V was pared by 4 bases and J by 2 bases, with 13 bases between. The CDR3 runs to 14 residues. CDR3 amino acids: CASSVDGQAYEQYV. The CDR3 bases are TGCGCCAGCAGCGTGGACGGGCAAGCCTACGAGCAGTACGTC.

In this sample, this clonotype turned up a few times. V gene TRBV12-3 or TRBV12-4 combines with J gene TRBJ2-1; 7 bases agree with TRBD2. There are 14 residues in the CDR3. Trimming cost V 1 base and J 9 bases; bases outside gene matches: 6. CDR3 in amino acids: CASSLVGGGGEQFF. The CDR3 coding sequence is TGTGCCAGCAGTTTAGTGGGCGGGGGAGGTGAGCAGTTCTTC.

The chain employs TRBV4-2 and TRBJ2-1, with a weak D call TRBD1 (5 bases). CDR1 is LGHNA and CDR2 is YNFKEQ in the germline V gene. The CDR3 length is 11 residues. V lost 6 bases, J lost 8 bases, and 8 bases lay in between. The DNA for the CDR3 is TGTGCCAGCAGATTCAGGGATGAGCAGTTCTTC. It specifies CASRFRDEQFF.

The chain is built from TRBV6-2 or TRBV6-3 and TRBJ2-5; perhaps TRBD1 as D (6 bases). The CDR3 covers 15 residues. In germline, CDR1 is MNHEY, CDR2 SVGEGT. V lost 6 bases, J lost 7 bases, and 21 bases lay in between. The CDR3 nucleotides read TGTGCCAGCAGCACCGTCGACAGGCCGACAAGGACCCAGTACTTC. It is translated as CASSTVDRPTRTQYF.

The table lists this clonotype with a few counts. The CDR3 spells CASSPYDTNTEAFF. As DNA, the CDR3 is TGTGCCAGCAGCCCTTATGACACGAACACTGAAGCTTTCTTT. The J gene is TRBJ1-1, the V gene TRBV6-1; no firm D call. Germline CDR1 is MNHNS and CDR2 is SASEGT. V was clipped by 6 bases and J by 1 base, with 12 bases between them. The CDR3 consists of 14 residues.

The rearrangement links TRBV6-5 to TRBJ1-2, with D possibly TRBD1 on 5 matching bases. The V end was cut by 0 bases, the J end by 1 base, with 18 bases between. Germline lookup yields CDR1 MNHEY and CDR2 SVGAGI. The CDR3 is made up of 18 amino acids. In nucleotides, the CDR3 is TGTGCCAGCAGTTACTCGTCGCCCAGGGAGACTTTTAACTATGGCTACACCTTC. It is translated as CASSYSSPRETFNYGYTF.

V and J are TRBV12-3 or TRBV12-4 and TRBJ1-6; 8 bases map to TRBD1. This CDR3 is built from 14 residues. Losses at the gene ends were 5 bases for V and 7 bases for J; bases not matched to a gene: 4. The CDR3 sequence: CASSRTGLNSPLHF. DNA of the CDR3: TGTGCCAGCAGTCGGACAGGGCTCAATTCACCCCTCCACTTT.

The table lists this clonotype with a few counts. V and J are TRBV7-2 and TRBJ2-1; possible D gene TRBD1, 6 bases. Between the trimmed V and J ends, which lost 5 bases and 5 bases, there was a span of 13 bases. The CDR3 length is 14 residues. CDR1 is SGHTA, CDR2 FQGNSA, per germline. As DNA, the CDR3 is TGTGCCAGCAGCCAACAGGGAACCCACAATGAGCAGTTCTTC. Translated: CASSQQGTHNEQFF.

J is TRBJ2-1 and V is TRBV19, with TRBD1 as a possible D gene (6 bases). CDR3 length: 15 residues. Germline loops: CDR1 LNHDA, CDR2 SQIVND (reference sequence). The V end was cut by 3 bases, the J end by 2 bases, with 11 bases between. The CDR3 region has the DNA TGTGCCAGTAGTATTCAGGACAGTACCTACAATGAGCAGTTCTTC. Amino acids: CASSIQDSTYNEQFF.

There are a few counts of this clonotype. This chain links TRBV12-3 or TRBV12-4 with TRBJ2-7, with TRBD1 as a possible D gene (6 bases). V lost 5 bases, J lost 3 bases, and 14 bases lay in between. The CDR3 loop spans 14 amino acids. CDR3 loop: CASSRDIKNYEQYF. Here the CDR3 DNA reads TGTGCCAGCAGTCGGGACATTAAGAACTACGAGCAGTACTTC.

This clonotype occurred a few times. The junction does not match germline at one end; this may be a read error. This chain links TRBV5-1 with TRBJ2-3; 8 nucleotides match TRBD2. Germline V gene data show CDR1 as SGHRS and CDR2 as YFSETQ. This CDR3 contains 15 residues. CDR3 amino acids: CASSLPAGDTNTQYF. CDR3 sequence (DNA): TGCGCCAGCAGCTTGCCAGCGGGAGACACAAATACGCAGTATTTT.